The rows below give T cell receptor beta chains drawn from one sample of a study of blood T cell repertoires in COVID-19. Sequencing was performed with immunoSEQ multiplex PCR; in TCRdb, only in-frame clones are kept and a portion is missing. This sample has a few hundred thousand clones, with over 75% found just once. The sequenced material came from PBMCs or T cells enriched from blood (not recorded which). The source of these receptors is a man aged 25 to 40 who had recovered from COVID-19. Both conserved end residues are part of each CDR3. A D gene is named only where the DNA matches it firmly. Size is stated for part of the rows, as once, few or many counts, or as a class when the clone is expanded.

>TRBV5-1|TRBJ1-2|TRBD1|once
TGCGCCAGCAGCTTGGATGGGGACAGTGACTATGGCTACACCTTC
CASSLDGDSDYGYTF
>TRBV7-8|TRBJ1-1|NA|few
TGTGCCAGCAGCCGCCGAGGGAGGGAACACACTGAAGCTTTCTTT
CASSRRGREHTEAFF
>TRBV10-3|TRBJ1-3|NA|once
TGTGCCATCAGTGAGTCGGCAGGTGTAGGCGATTTATATTTT
CAISESAGVGDLYF
>TRBV5-1|TRBJ1-6|NA|NA
TGCGCCAGCAGCTTGGGGGGGCTTACCCCCCTCCACTTT
CASSLGGLTPLHF
>TRBV7-6|TRBJ1-1|NA|NA
TGTGCCAGCAGCTATGGCAGGGGGAACACTGAAGCTTTCTTT
CASSYGRGNTEAFF
>TRBV18|TRBJ1-2|TRBD1|NA
TGTGCCAGCTCTCCTCGGGACAGGTCTTCTGGCTACACCTTC
CASSPRDRSSGYTF
>TRBV5-1|TRBJ1-2|TRBD1|NA
TGCGCCAGCAGCTCGACAGGGGTAGGGTATGGCTACACCTTC
CASSSTGVGYGYTF
>TRBV7-2|TRBJ2-7|TRBD2|NA
TGTGCCAGCAGCCTCGGGGGGGTGGTCTACGAGCAGTACTTC
CASSLGGVVYEQYF
>TRBV12-5|TRBJ1-5|NA|NA
TGTGCTAGTGGACCAGGGAACCGTGATAATCAGCCCCAGCATTTT
CASGPGNRDNQPQHF
>TRBV5-1|TRBJ1-1|NA|NA
TGCGCCAGCAGCTTAGGTACAGGAGGGGAGACTGAAGCTTTCTTT
CASSLGTGGETEAFF
>TRBV4-1|TRBJ2-2|TRBD2|NA
TGCGCCAGCAGCCAAGACGGACTAGCCGGTCCTCCCGGGGAGCTGTTTTTT
CASSQDGLAGPPGELFF
>TRBV6-1|TRBJ2-7|TRBD2|NA
TGTGCCAGCAGTGAAGCCCCTGTGGGGGGGTCCTACTACGAGCAGTACTTC
CASSEAPVGGSYYEQYF
>TRBV18|TRBJ2-5|NA|NA
TGTGCCAGCTCCCCACGTCCCAAAGCAGAGACCCAGTACTTC
CASSPRPKAETQYF
>TRBV6-5|TRBJ2-7|TRBD1|NA
TGTGCCAGCAGCCGAGGACAGGGCTTCCACGAGCAGTACTTC
CASSRGQGFHEQYF
>TRBV12-5|TRBJ2-2|NA|NA
TGTGCTAGTGGTTTGGACCCCCCGGACTTCTCAGGTGGCACCGGGGAGCTGTTTTTT
CASGLDPPDFSGGTGELFF
>TRBV19|TRBJ1-6|NA|NA
TGTGCCAGTAGGCTCGGACAGCTCTATAATTCACCCCTCCACTTT
CASRLGQLYNSPLHF
>TRBV11-2|TRBJ2-7|NA|NA
TGTGCCAGCAGCTTGACCCTCGGGGACACCTACGAGCAGTACTTC
CASSLTLGDTYEQYF
>TRBV6-5|TRBJ1-6|TRBD1|NA
TGTGCCAGCAGTTCCCACAGGGGACAGGGGGTCCGGTTT
CASSSHRGQGVRF